This T cell receptor beta chain was observed in a study of blood T cell repertoires in COVID-19. Study-level information: Samples came from the United States, Italy and Spain, spanning acute and convalescent COVID-19.

Libraries were prepared by immunoSEQ multiplex PCR; TCRdb keeps only in-frame clonotypes and omits some of them. The sample has 30,000 to 45,000 clones, about 81% seen once. Trimming removed 0 bases at V and 4 bases at J, with 12 bases between. The CDR3 covers 15 residues. Germline V gene sequence: CDR1 LGHNA, CDR2 YSLEER. This clone has just a few counts. The source is a human donor in a cohort sampled during active or convalescent COVID-19. The donor label of this sample is uncertain. The chain has TRBV4-3 and TRBJ1-2; D unresolved. Sequencing input: peripheral blood. CDR3 DNA sequence: TGCGCCAGCAGCCAAGAAGAGGCAGCCTTCTATGGCTACACCTTC. It is translated as CASSQEEAAFYGYTF.